Sequencing of this T cell receptor (beta chain) was carried out in a study of blood T cells in healthy people across ages. A second PCR, run for 7 to 11 cycles, used a sample-barcoded 5' primer plus a J-beta primer mix. Each cDNA molecule, via a template-switch adaptor with 12 random nucleotides, was tagged. Each CDR3 protein is one row after TCRdb ran MiXCR on the 5' RACE reads. There are roughly 680,000 distinct CDR3 sequences in the sample; about 50% occur only once, and approximately 13% lies in the top ten. Regarding the study as a whole: When set beside aged donors, long-lived donors presented more naive CD4+ cells and higher diversity. Diversity of TCR beta per million T cells declined in a roughly linear way with age.

Germline V gene sequence: CDR1 LGHNA, CDR2 YSLEER. The CDR3 consists of 17 residues. V was clipped by 0 bases and J by 2 bases, with 15 bases between them. For every donor, a draw yielded 8.5 to 10 milliliters of peripheral blood. As concerns this clonotype: Its specificity is not known.

This chain uses TRBV4-3 with TRBJ2-3; D unclear. The source is a woman of 80 years or more in good health. Sequencing was carried out using blood. CDR3 residues: CASSQERVMTSTDTQYF. CDR3 in DNA: TGCGCCAGCAGCCAAGAAAGGGTTATGACATCCACAGATACGCAGTATTTT.